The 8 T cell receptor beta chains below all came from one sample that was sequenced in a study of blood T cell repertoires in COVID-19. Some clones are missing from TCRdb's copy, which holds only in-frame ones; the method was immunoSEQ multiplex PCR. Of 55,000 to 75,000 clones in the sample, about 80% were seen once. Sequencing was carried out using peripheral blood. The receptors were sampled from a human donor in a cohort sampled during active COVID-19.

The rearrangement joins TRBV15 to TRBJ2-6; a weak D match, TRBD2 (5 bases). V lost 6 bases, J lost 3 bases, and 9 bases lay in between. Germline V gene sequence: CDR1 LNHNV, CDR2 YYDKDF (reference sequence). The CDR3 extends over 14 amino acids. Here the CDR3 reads CATRRVYGANVLTF. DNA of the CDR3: TGTGCCACCAGGAGGGTTTATGGGGCCAACGTCCTGACTTTC.

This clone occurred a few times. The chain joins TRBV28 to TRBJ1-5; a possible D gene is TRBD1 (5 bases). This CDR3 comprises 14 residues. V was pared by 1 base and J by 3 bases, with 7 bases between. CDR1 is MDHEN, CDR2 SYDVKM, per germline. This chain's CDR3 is CASSLLGLNQPQHF. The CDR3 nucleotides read TGTGCCAGCAGTTTATTGGGACTCAATCAGCCCCAGCATTTT. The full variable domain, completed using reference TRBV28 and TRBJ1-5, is DVKVTQSSRYLVKRTGEKVFLECVQDMDHENMFWYRQDPGLGLRLIYFSYDVKMKEKGDIPEGYSVSREKKERFSLILESASTNQTSMYLCASSLLGLNQPQHFGDGTRLSIL.

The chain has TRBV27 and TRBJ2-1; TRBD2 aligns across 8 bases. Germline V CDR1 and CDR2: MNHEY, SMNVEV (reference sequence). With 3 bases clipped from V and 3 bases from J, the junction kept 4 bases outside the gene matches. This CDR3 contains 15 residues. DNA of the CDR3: TGTGCCAGCAGTTTCCAAGCGGGAGTCTACAATGAGCAGTTCTTC. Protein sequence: CASSFQAGVYNEQFF.

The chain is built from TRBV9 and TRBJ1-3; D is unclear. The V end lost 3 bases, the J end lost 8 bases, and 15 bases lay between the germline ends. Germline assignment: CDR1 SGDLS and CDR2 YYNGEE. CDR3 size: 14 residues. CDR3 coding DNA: TGTGCCAGCAGCGGCCCTACCCCCGGGGACACCATATATTTT. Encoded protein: CASSGPTPGDTIYF.

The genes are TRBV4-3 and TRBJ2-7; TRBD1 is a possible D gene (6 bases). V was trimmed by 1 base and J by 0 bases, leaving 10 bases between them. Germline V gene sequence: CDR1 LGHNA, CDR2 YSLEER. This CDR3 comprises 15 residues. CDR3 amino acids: CASSQGQASSYEQYF. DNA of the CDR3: TGCGCCAGCAGCCAAGGACAGGCGAGCTCCTACGAGCAGTACTTC.

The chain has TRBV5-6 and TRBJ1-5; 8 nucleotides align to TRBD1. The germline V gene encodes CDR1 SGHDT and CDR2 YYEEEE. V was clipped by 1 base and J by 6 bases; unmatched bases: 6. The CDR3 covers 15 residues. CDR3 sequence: CASSLYRGVSQPQHF. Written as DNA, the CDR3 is TGTGCCAGCAGCTTGTACAGGGGGGTAAGTCAGCCCCAGCATTTT. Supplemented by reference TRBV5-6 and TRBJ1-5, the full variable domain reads DAGVTQSPTHLIKTRGQQVTLRCSPKSGHDTVSWYQQALGQGPQFIFQYYEEEERQRGNFPDRFSGHQFPNYSSELNVNALLLGDSALYLCASSLYRGVSQPQHFGDGTRLSIL.

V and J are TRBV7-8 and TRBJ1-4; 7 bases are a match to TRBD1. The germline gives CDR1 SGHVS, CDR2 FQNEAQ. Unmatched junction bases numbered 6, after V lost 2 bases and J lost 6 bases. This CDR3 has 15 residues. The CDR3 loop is CASSLTGQRYEKLFF. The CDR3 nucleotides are TGTGCCAGCAGCTTAACGGGACAGCGTTATGAAAAACTGTTTTTT.

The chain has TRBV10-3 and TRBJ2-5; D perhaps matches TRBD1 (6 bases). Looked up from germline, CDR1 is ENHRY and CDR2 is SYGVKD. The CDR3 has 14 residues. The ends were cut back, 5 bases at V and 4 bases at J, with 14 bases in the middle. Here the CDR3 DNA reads TGTGCCATCAGTATCTACCAGGGGCGAGAGACCCAGTACTTC. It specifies CAISIYQGRETQYF.